The clone carrying this TCR beta chain has more than one count but fewer than ten. The sample belongs to a study of shared T cell receptors in the human thymus. Method: immunoSEQ multiplex PCR; TCRdb's copy keeps in-frame clones and lacks some. The table has around 340,000 clones, around 95% seen once. CDR3 length: 18 residues. V shed 0 bases, J shed 3 bases, and the junction held 13 bases outside the gene matches. Per germline, CDR1 SGHDT and CDR2 YYEEEE. Sequenced material: thymocytes. This receptor was taken from a human donor. The chain has TRBV5-6 and TRBJ2-7; 9 positions agree with TRBD1. CDR3 sequence (DNA): TGTGCCAGCAGCTTGGGGGGGACAGGGTCCTGGTGGTACTACGAGCAGTACTTC. Translation: CASSLGGTGSWWYYEQYF.